The 9 T cell receptor beta chains below all came from one sample that was sequenced in a study of blood T cell repertoires in COVID-19. Sequenced by immunoSEQ multiplex PCR; TCRdb stores in-frame clones only, minus some. This table has around 200,000 clones, 89% appearing once. Sequenced: peripheral blood. Receptors originate from a man aged 40-49 years with acute or convalescent COVID-19.

In nucleotides, the CDR3 is TGTGCCAGCAGTTATAGGATACAGGGGGAAGCTTTCTTT. Translation gives CASSYRIQGEAFF. The chain carries TRBV6-2 or TRBV6-3 and TRBJ1-1; TRBD1 matches 7 bases. The junction had 6 bases not matched to a gene; V was cut back by 3 bases and J by 8 bases. The length of the CDR3 is 13 residues. The V gene's germline CDR1 is MNHEY and CDR2 SVGEGT.

The rearrangement links TRBV6-5 to TRBJ2-5; D unresolved. From germline, CDR1 is MNHEY and CDR2 SVGAGI. This CDR3 comprises 15 residues. V shed 2 bases and J shed 2 bases, with 12 bases lying between them. The CDR3 DNA reads as TGTGCCAGCAGTTACAGGCGGCAGCTACAAGAGACCCAGTACTTC. It specifies CASSYRRQLQETQYF.

The gene calls are TRBV6-5 and TRBJ2-7, with D possibly being TRBD1 (6 bases). CDR1 MNHEY and CDR2 SVGAGI come from the germline V gene. V lost 0 bases and J 3 bases, leaving 12 bases between the germline ends. This CDR3 region has 15 residues. CDR3 sequence reads: CASSYSQGQGYEQYF. The DNA of the CDR3 is TGTGCCAGCAGTTACTCTCAGGGGCAAGGCTACGAGCAGTACTTC.

This chain links TRBV6-2 or TRBV6-3 with TRBJ2-5, with 12 positions matching TRBD2. Trimming took 5 bases from V and 5 from J; bases not matched to a gene: 0. Germline V CDR1 and CDR2: MNHEY, SVGEGT. CDR3 length equals 13 residues. This CDR3 is CASSGLAGETQYF. The CDR3 DNA follows: TGTGCCAGCAGTGGACTAGCGGGGGAGACCCAGTACTTC.

The genes are TRBV5-1 and TRBJ1-1; D is unclear. The V and J ends lost 1 base and 5 bases respectively, with 15 bases between them. The V gene's germline CDR1 is SGHRS and CDR2 YFSETQ. The CDR3 length is 15 residues. The CDR3: CASSLLGKRETEAFF. The CDR3 nucleotides read TGCGCCAGCAGCTTGCTGGGGAAAAGGGAGACTGAAGCTTTCTTT.

This rearrangement joins TRBV19 to TRBJ1-2; maybe TRBD1 (5 bases). In germline, CDR1 is LNHDA, CDR2 SQIVND (reference sequence). The V gene lost 2 bases and the J gene lost 1 base, with 11 bases spanning the gap. The CDR3 covers 15 residues. CDR3 DNA sequence: TGTGCCAGTAGTATAACGCAGGGATATAACTATGGCTACACCTTC. This codes for CASSITQGYNYGYTF.

This clone has only one observation. The chain employs TRBV28 and TRBJ2-5, with D maybe TRBD1 (6 bases). This CDR3 has 16 residues. Per the germline V gene, CDR1 is MDHEN and CDR2 is SYDVKM. V was clipped by 2 bases and J by 1 base, with 14 bases between them. The CDR3 region is CASSLTPGASQETQYF. The CDR3 DNA reads TGTGCCAGCAGTTTAACCCCAGGGGCTTCCCAAGAGACCCAGTACTTC.

V is TRBV4-2 and J is TRBJ1-2; the D is unclear. CDR1 is LGHNA, CDR2 YNFKEQ, per germline. V dropped 1 base and J dropped 3 bases, with 3 bases sitting between them. The CDR3 runs 12 residues. Here the CDR3 reads CASSQGDYGYTF. CDR3 in DNA: TGTGCCAGCAGCCAAGGAGACTATGGCTACACCTTC.

The chain is built from TRBV7-6 and TRBJ1-1; the match to TRBD1 covers 9 bases. V lost 3 bases, J lost 3 bases, and 5 bases stayed unmatched. The CDR3 sequence is 15 residues long. Germline CDR1 and CDR2: SGHVS and FNYEAQ. This chain's CDR3 is CASSLGTGWDTEAFF. Here the CDR3 DNA reads TGTGCCAGCAGCTTGGGGACAGGGTGGGACACTGAAGCTTTCTTT. Full variable domain (remainder filled in from reference TRBV7-6 and TRBJ1-1): GAGVSQSPRYKVTKRGQDVALRCDPISGHVSLYWYRQALGQGPEFLTYFNYEAQQDKSGLPNDRFSAERPEGSISTLTIQRTEQRDSAMYRCASSLGTGWDTEAFFGQGTRLTVV.